This is a list of T cell receptor beta chains from one sample in a study of blood T cell repertoires in COVID-19. Produced via immunoSEQ multiplex PCR; TCRdb's table is partial and in-frame only. Among around 260,000 clones listed, about 85% were seen once. Source material: peripheral blood. These receptor sequences come from a man aged 60 to 75 who had recovered from COVID-19. Both conserved end residues are trimmed from each CDR3. Fields, in order: CDR3 protein, CDR3 length, J gene, V gene.

ASSLNSPDTQY	11	TRBJ2-3	TRBV11-2
ASSAKDRGLDTQY	13	TRBJ2-3	TRBV5-4
ASSTQGGTPLH	11	TRBJ1-6	TRBV28
ASSLGGFPYNEQF	13	TRBJ2-1	TRBV5-4
ASSILRGAYYGYT	13	TRBJ1-2	TRBV19
ASSSGVRTNEQF	12	TRBJ2-1	TRBV7-6
ASSDQTTGQSYEQY	14	TRBJ2-7	TRBV9
ASSFTTGIPSYEQY	14	TRBJ2-7	TRBV5-1
ASSLVSRGGTEAF	13	TRBJ1-1	TRBV7-2
ASSSRTAFADTQY	13	TRBJ2-3	TRBV11-2
ASSLGRTSSEQF	12	TRBJ2-1	TRBV7-3
ASSQTSTGELF	11	TRBJ2-2	TRBV4-2
ASSYPGMKATEAF	13	TRBJ1-1	TRBV6-5
ASSPGTGIDGYT	12	TRBJ1-2	TRBV5-1
ASSQDAGSGQVPNTEAF	17	TRBJ1-1	TRBV14
ASSLGASAWQETQY	14	TRBJ2-5	TRBV5-4